Shown below are 4 T cell receptor beta chains from a single sample sequenced in a study of blood T cell repertoires in COVID-19. Assay used: immunoSEQ multiplex PCR; TCRdb lists only in-frame clones, some missing. The table has nearly 95,000 clones, around four fifths seen once; the top ten hold roughly 15%. Sequencing was done on a sample of peripheral blood. All receptors derive from a human donor in a cohort sampled during active COVID-19.

The V and J genes are TRBV30 and TRBJ1-2; unclear D gene. The germline gives CDR1 GTSNPN, CDR2 SVGIG (reference sequence). Trimming pared 0 bases from V and 3 bases from J, leaving 20 bases between. The CDR3 covers 17 residues. CDR3 coding DNA: TGTGCCTGGAGTGTCTTGGTCCGGGGAAGAGGATACTATGGCTACACCTTC. It encodes CAWSVLVRGRGYYGYTF.

This clone turned up a few times. This chain links TRBV5-1 with TRBJ2-5; 7 positions match TRBD1. This CDR3 is 14 amino acids long. Germline V CDR1 and CDR2: SGHRS, YFSETQ. V lost 3 bases, J lost 2 bases, and 4 bases stayed unmatched. CDR3 nucleotide sequence: TGCGCCAGCAGCTCACGACAGGGACAAGAGACCCAGTACTTC. Translated, it gives CASSSRQGQETQYF.

V usage is TRBV28 and J usage is TRBJ2-1; 8 positions match TRBD2. The J segment lost 4 bases and the V segment lost 8 bases, leaving 13 bases of the junction unmatched. This CDR3 contains 16 residues. Germline assignment: CDR1 MDHEN and CDR2 SYDVKM. Written as DNA, the CDR3 is TGTGCCAGCCGCCCTGCCGGGAGGGGGGTATACAATGAGCAGTTCTTC. Protein product: CASRPAGRGVYNEQFF.

The genes are TRBV3-1 (or the pseudogene TRBV3-2) and TRBJ2-3; 12 nucleotides line up with TRBD2. Germline CDR1 reads LGHDT; CDR2 reads YNNKEL (reference sequence). The CDR3 is 17 amino acids. The V segment lost 4 bases and the J segment 4 bases; nucleotides outside the gene matches: 9. Written as DNA, the CDR3 is TGTGCCAGCAGCCGCCAGACTAGCGGGAGTGGTGCAGATACGCAGTATTTT. This translates into CASSRQTSGSGADTQYF.